The 14 T cell receptor beta chains presented below share a single source sample, sequenced in a study of blood T cell repertoires in COVID-19. Sequencing was performed with immunoSEQ multiplex PCR; in TCRdb, only in-frame clones are kept and a portion is missing. Among about 220,000 clones, approximately 85% were seen once, and the ten largest hold more than 2%. Sequenced material: peripheral blood. The receptors derive from a woman aged 70-85 years with COVID-19, enrolled during active disease.

CDR3 DNA: TGTGCCAGCAGCCCCGGACAGGGAGGGAACACTGAAGCTTTCTTT. This codes for CASSPGQGGNTEAFF. The V gene is TRBV9, the J gene TRBJ1-1; TRBD1 aligns across 8 bases. V was pared by 4 bases and J by 1 base, with 6 bases of the junction left unmatched. The CDR3 is 15 residues long. Germline-derived CDR1 and CDR2 are SGDLS and YYNGEE.

The rearrangement uses TRBV19 and TRBJ1-5; tentatively, D is TRBD1 (5 bases). Germline loops: CDR1 LNHDA, CDR2 SQIVND (reference sequence). V was pared by 5 bases and J by 5 bases, with 13 bases between. The CDR3 length is 14 residues. The CDR3 sequence is CASSYGRGDQPQHF. The DNA of the CDR3 is TGTGCCAGTAGTTATGGAAGGGGTGATCAGCCCCAGCATTTT.

The J gene is TRBJ2-7, the V gene TRBV19; 7 nucleotides agree with TRBD1. The junction had 9 bases not matched to a gene; V was cut back by 0 bases and J by 4 bases. Germline values: CDR1 LNHDA, CDR2 SQIVND (reference sequence). The CDR3 is made up of 16 amino acids. The CDR3 DNA is TGTGCCAGTAGTATAGATGCCGGGACAGCCCCTTACGAGCAGTACTTC. This encodes CASSIDAGTAPYEQYF.

The V and J genes are TRBV5-8 and TRBJ2-7; D not resolved. The germline V gene encodes CDR1 SGHTS and CDR2 YDEGEE. Trimming removed 4 bases from V and 6 bases from J, with 8 bases in between. This CDR3 has 11 amino acids. CDR3 nucleotides: TGTGCCAGCAGCCCGTCGGTCGAGCAGTACTTC. Its protein product is CASSPSVEQYF.

This chain uses TRBV19 with TRBJ1-4; the D gene is possibly TRBD1 (6 bases). The CDR3 consists of 16 residues. Germline V gene sequence: CDR1 LNHDA, CDR2 SQIVND (reference sequence). With 4 bases removed from V and 1 base from J, the gap between germline ends came to 13 bases. CDR3 nucleotides: TGTGCCAGTAGTAACACAGGGAGGGTAACTAATGAAAAACTGTTTTTT. Its protein is CASSNTGRVTNEKLFF.

V and J are TRBV18 and TRBJ1-4; D might be TRBD1 (6 bases). The ends were cut back, 6 bases at V and 0 bases at J, with 14 bases in the middle. The germline V gene encodes CDR1 KGHSH and CDR2 LQKENI. The CDR3 has 16 amino acids. CDR3 sequence (DNA): TGTGCCAGCTCTAACCAGAGGACAGCAACTAATGAAAAACTGTTTTTT. Translation: CASSNQRTATNEKLFF.

The chain uses TRBV11-3 and TRBJ2-1; possibly TRBD1 for D (6 bases). With 4 bases removed from V and 0 bases from J, the gap between germline ends came to 13 bases. Germline values: CDR1 SGHNT, CDR2 YENEEA. The CDR3 runs to 16 residues. This chain's CDR3 is CASSSWGQNSYNEQFF. The DNA of the CDR3 is TGTGCCAGCAGCTCTTGGGGGCAGAACTCCTACAATGAGCAGTTCTTC.

The chain employs TRBV6-1 and TRBJ2-3; weak D call: TRBD1 (5 bases). Trimming took 2 bases from V and 0 from J, leaving 18 bases between them. From germline, CDR1 is MNHNS and CDR2 SASEGT. This CDR3 region has 18 residues. The CDR3 spells CASSERPNRRSSTDTQYF. As DNA, the CDR3 is TGTGCCAGCAGTGAACGGCCTAACAGGAGATCTAGCACAGATACGCAGTATTTT.

In this sample, this clone turned up a few times. V is TRBV19 and J is TRBJ2-1, with D possibly TRBD2 on 6 matching bases. Germline V gene lookup returns CDR1 LNHDA and CDR2 SQIVND (reference sequence). The ends were cut back, 3 bases at V and 9 bases at J, with 21 bases in the middle. The CDR3 is 16 residues long. DNA of the CDR3: TGTGCCAGTAGTATGGTAGGGCGGGACTGGAGGGGTGAGCAGTTCTTC. It codes for CASSMVGRDWRGEQFF. Variable domain in full (rest from reference TRBV19 and TRBJ2-1): DGGITQSPKYLFRKEGQNVTLSCEQNLNHDAMYWYRQDPGQGLRLIYYSQIVNDFQKGDIAEGYSVSREKKESFPLTVTSAQKNPTAFYLCASSMVGRDWRGEQFFGPGTRLTVL.

The chain has TRBV7-9 and TRBJ1-1; D unresolved. Germline V gives CDR1 SEHNR, CDR2 FQNEAQ (reference sequence). Trimming stripped 1 base from V and 5 bases from J, with 11 bases between. The CDR3 is 14 amino acids. The CDR3 region is CASSLDQTSTEAFF. CDR3 nucleotide sequence: TGTGCCAGCAGCTTAGATCAGACATCGACTGAAGCTTTCTTT.

The genes are TRBV6-5 and TRBJ2-7; D is possibly TRBD2 (5 bases). CDR3 length: 14 residues. Trimming removed 8 bases at V and 2 bases at J, with 16 bases between. Germline CDR1 MNHEY, CDR2 SVGAGI. The CDR3: CASSLEVGTYEQYF. The CDR3 DNA is TGTGCCAGCTCATTGGAGGTCGGAACCTACGAGCAGTACTTC.

This clone occurred once. V is TRBV5-1 and J is TRBJ2-2; D is perhaps TRBD2 (6 bases). CDR1 is SGHRS, CDR2 YFSETQ, per germline. Trimming cost V 4 bases and J 4 bases, with 8 bases left between them. The CDR3 totals 13 residues. CDR3 loop: CASSPGVTGELFF. In nucleotides, the CDR3 is TGCGCCAGCAGCCCGGGGGTCACCGGGGAGCTGTTTTTT.

The chain joins TRBV18 to TRBJ1-2; D remains unclear. Trimming stripped 5 bases from V and 8 bases from J, with 12 bases between. The CDR3 has 12 residues. CDR1 is KGHSH, CDR2 LQKENI, per germline. The CDR3 DNA reads TGTGCCAGCTCAATAAACAGCGGAGGCTACACCTTC. The encoded protein is CASSINSGGYTF.

The CDR3 DNA is TGTGCCACTCGGCGACAGTCCGTCAGGCAGACTAGCACAGATACGCAGTATTTT. This encodes CATRRQSVRQTSTDTQYF. The V gene is TRBV27, the J gene TRBJ2-3, with a tentative D call TRBD1 (5 bases). This CDR3 has 18 residues. Between the trimmed V and J ends, which lost 10 bases and 0 bases, there was a span of 26 bases. Germline V CDR1 and CDR2: MNHEY, SMNVEV (reference sequence).